This record looks at one T cell receptor (beta chain) sequence and its context. No antigen is known for it. The CDR3 has 13 residues. Germline values: CDR1 MNHEY, CDR2 SVGAGI. The J segment lost 2 bases and the V segment lost 11 bases, leaving 6 bases of the junction unmatched. Each sample had two DNA replicates, 0.5 ug blood or around 1.5 ug tissue. The repertoire was sequenced with immunoSEQ multiplex PCR; TCRdb's copy has only in-frame clones and lacks some. Among around 31,000 clones listed, 60% to 80% were seen once. The data stem from a study of early stage breast cancer tumors. Across the whole study: Roughly 9.6-fold was the mean read coverage per sample.

Regarding the study as a whole: Comparing each tissue with blood distinguished tumor from normal in about 85% of the 16 patients. Commonly generated sequences made up most enriched TCRB sequences shared between patients.

Material for sequencing was blood. The receptor's source is a middle-aged person with breast cancer. The chain employs TRBV6-5 and TRBJ2-7, with 10 bases that match TRBD2. DNA for the CDR3: TGTGCCGCCAGGACTAGCGGAACCTACGAGCAGTACTTC. Its protein is CAARTSGTYEQYF.